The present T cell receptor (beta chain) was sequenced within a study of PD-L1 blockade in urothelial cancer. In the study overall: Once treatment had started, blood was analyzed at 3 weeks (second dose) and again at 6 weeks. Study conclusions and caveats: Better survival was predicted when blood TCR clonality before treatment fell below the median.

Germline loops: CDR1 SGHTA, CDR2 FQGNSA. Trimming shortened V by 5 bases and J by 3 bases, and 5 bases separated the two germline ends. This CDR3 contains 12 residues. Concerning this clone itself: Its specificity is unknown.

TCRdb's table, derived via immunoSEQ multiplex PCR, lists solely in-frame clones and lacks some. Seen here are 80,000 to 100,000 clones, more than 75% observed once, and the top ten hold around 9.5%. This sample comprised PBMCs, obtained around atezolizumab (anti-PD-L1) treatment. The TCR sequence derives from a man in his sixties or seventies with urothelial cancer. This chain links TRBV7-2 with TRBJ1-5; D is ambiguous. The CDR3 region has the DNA TGTGCCAGCAGCCCTCCCAATCAGCCCCAGCATTTT. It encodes CASSPPNQPQHF.